The next 32 T cell receptor beta chains were all read from a single sample in a study of STAT5B mutations in CD4+ large granular lymphocyte leukemia. Some clones are missing from TCRdb's copy, which holds only in-frame ones; the method was immunoSEQ multiplex PCR. Among 35,000 to 40,000 clones listed, 75% to 85% were seen once. Sample: CD4+ T cells from blood buffy coats. Source of these receptors: a human donor in good health.

This clone was recorded once. V usage is TRBV7-9 and J usage is TRBJ2-1, with D possibly TRBD2 on 6 matching bases. Trimming pared 3 bases from V and 0 bases from J, leaving 9 bases between. The CDR3 contains 15 residues. Per germline, CDR1 SEHNR and CDR2 FQNEAQ (reference sequence). Here the CDR3 reads CASSFLSGSYNEQFF. The DNA for the CDR3 is TGTGCCAGCAGCTTCCTTAGCGGCTCCTACAATGAGCAGTTCTTC.

The sample holds one count of this clone. The CDR3 DNA reads TGTGCCAGGAGCACAAACCGAATAGGGACTCCCCAAGAGACCCAGTACTTC. It translates to CARSTNRIGTPQETQYF. The chain employs TRBV19 and TRBJ2-5, with a possible D match to TRBD2 (6 bases). The germline gives CDR1 LNHDA, CDR2 SQIVND (reference sequence). CDR3 length: 17 amino acids. Trimming shortened V by 9 bases and J by 1 base, and 24 bases separated the two germline ends.

Only one count was recorded for this clone. The V and J genes are TRBV7-2 and TRBJ2-3, with 7 nucleotides matching TRBD2. The CDR3 has 14 residues. Germline V lookup: CDR1 SGHTA, CDR2 FQGNSA. Germline trimming cut 8 bases from V and 4 bases from J; bases unmatched to any gene: 9. CDR3 protein: CASRFRGGADTQYF. As DNA, the CDR3 is TGTGCCAGCCGTTTCCGCGGGGGTGCAGATACGCAGTATTTT. Variable domain in full (rest from reference TRBV7-2 and TRBJ2-3): GAGVSQSPSNKVTEKGKDVELRCDPISGHTALYWYRQSLGQGLEFLIYFQGNSAPDKSGLPSDRFSAERTGGSVSTLTIQRTQQEDSAVYLCASRFRGGADTQYFGPGTRLTVL.

V usage is TRBV5-1 and J usage is TRBJ2-7; the D gene is possibly TRBD1 (5 bases). The CDR3 sequence is 15 residues long. Germline V gene lookup returns CDR1 SGHRS and CDR2 YFSETQ. Trimming removed 5 bases at V and 1 base at J, with 16 bases between. CDR3 sequence (DNA): TGCGCCAGCAGGACAGCTTTTGCCGCTTCCTACGAGCAGTACTTC. This codes for CASRTAFAASYEQYF.

This chain connects TRBV29-1 to TRBJ2-7; weak D call: TRBD1 (5 bases). CDR3 length: 14 amino acids. The V gene's germline CDR1 is SQVTM and CDR2 ANQGSEA. The V gene lost 4 bases and the J gene lost 0 bases, with 13 bases spanning the gap. The CDR3 DNA sequence: TGCAGCGTTGTGTGGGGCCTCTCCTCCTACGAGCAGTACTTC. As protein: CSVVWGLSSYEQYF.

The chain is built from TRBV5-6 and TRBJ1-5, with 12 bases fitting TRBD1. The CDR3 covers 15 residues. CDR1 and CDR2 (germline): SGHDT, YYEEEE. V lost 4 bases and J lost 5; bases outside the gene matches: 4. CDR3 nucleotides: TGTGCCAGCAGCACCGGGACAGGGGGCGATCAGCCCCAGCATTTT. Amino acids: CASSTGTGGDQPQHF.

The chain has TRBV20-1 and TRBJ2-5; D tentatively reads TRBD1 or TRBD2 (5 bases each). The CDR3 has 11 amino acids. Germline assignment: CDR1 DFQATT and CDR2 SNEGSKA (reference sequence). Between the trimmed V and J ends, which lost 7 bases and 2 bases, there was a span of 8 bases. CDR3 amino acids: CSVEGQETQYF. CDR3 nucleotide sequence: TGCAGTGTAGAGGGGCAAGAGACCCAGTACTTC.

The chain combines TRBV14 with TRBJ1-2, with TRBD1 matching over 9 bases. The V segment lost 0 bases and the J segment 4 bases; nucleotides outside the gene matches: 3. This CDR3 has 15 residues. Germline V gives CDR1 SGHDN, CDR2 FVKESK. The CDR3 loop reads CASSQETGGSYGYTF. CDR3 sequence (DNA): TGTGCCAGCAGCCAAGAGACAGGGGGAAGCTATGGCTACACCTTC.

The gene calls are TRBV10-3 and TRBJ2-7; 7 positions agree with TRBD2. In germline, CDR1 is ENHRY, CDR2 SYGVKD. V was pared by 6 bases and J by 1 base, with 6 bases of the junction left unmatched. This CDR3 has 14 residues. CDR3 loop: CAIRDSGRSYEQYF. Here the CDR3 DNA reads TGTGCCATCAGAGATAGCGGGCGTTCCTACGAGCAGTACTTC.

This clone was seen a handful of times. This chain connects TRBV5-8 to TRBJ2-7; D is ambiguous. V lost 1 base and J lost 5, with 16 bases in between. Germline CDR1 and CDR2: SGHTS and YDEGEE. The CDR3 has 15 amino acids. The CDR3 sequence: CASSLLVGETDEQYF. The DNA of the CDR3 is TGTGCCAGCAGCTTGCTAGTAGGAGAAACGGACGAGCAGTACTTC.

The V and J genes are TRBV6-1 and TRBJ1-2; 9 bases fit TRBD1. The CDR3 length is 14 residues. Germline CDR1 reads MNHNS; CDR2 reads SASEGT. The V gene end was trimmed by 5 bases and the J gene end by 5 bases; junction bases not matched to a gene: 6. CDR3 bases: TGTGCCAGCAGTCCGGGACAGGGTGGGTATGGCTACACCTTC. This translates into CASSPGQGGYGYTF.

In this sample, this clone turned up a few times. V is TRBV5-6 and J is TRBJ2-6; possible D gene TRBD1, 5 bases. Trimming left V 1 base short and J 0 bases short, with 11 bases between. The germline V gene encodes CDR1 SGHDT and CDR2 YYEEEE. This CDR3 has 17 residues. CDR3 sequence: CASSLPTGSSGANVLTF. Here the CDR3 DNA reads TGTGCCAGCAGCTTGCCTACAGGTTCCTCTGGGGCCAACGTCCTGACTTTC.

The J gene is TRBJ2-7, the V gene TRBV19; D is possibly TRBD1 or TRBD2 (6 bases each). Trimming took off 3 bases at V and 4 bases at J, with 16 bases between the two ends. The CDR3 is made up of 15 amino acids. Germline V CDR1 and CDR2: LNHDA, SQIVND (reference sequence). The DNA for the CDR3 is TGTGCCAGTAGTATTTCGGGGGCCTTACCATACGAGCAGTACTTC. Protein: CASSISGALPYEQYF.

The table lists this clone with a few counts. The sample holds other DNA sequences that translate to the same CDR3. The chain combines TRBV18 with TRBJ2-7; unclear D gene. Germline V gene data show CDR1 as KGHSH and CDR2 as LQKENI. CDR3 length equals 13 residues. The germline V and J ends were trimmed by 3 bases and 3 bases, with 9 bases remaining between them. The CDR3 region is CASSPGANYEQYF. Here the CDR3 DNA reads TGTGCCAGCTCACCCGGTGCTAACTACGAGCAGTACTTC.

This clone was detected only once. The chain uses TRBV5-6 and TRBJ2-3; D is ambiguous. V lost 0 bases and J lost 4, with 12 bases in between. CDR1 is SGHDT and CDR2 is YYEEEE in the germline V gene. CDR3 length: 15 residues. The CDR3 loop reads CASSLAGLSPDTQYF. The CDR3 DNA sequence: TGTGCCAGCAGCTTGGCCGGGTTGAGTCCAGATACGCAGTATTTT.

The V and J genes are TRBV7-2 and TRBJ2-3; D gene unclear. The CDR3 sequence is 12 residues long. Germline V CDR1 and CDR2: SGHTA, FQGNSA. V was clipped by 7 bases and J by 8 bases, with 13 bases between them. CDR3 coding DNA: TGTGCCAGCACCAATCTTTGGGGTACGCAGTATTTT. Translating it yields CASTNLWGTQYF.

The chain joins TRBV10-3 to TRBJ2-7; TRBD1 matches 11 bases. The germline CDR1 and CDR2 sequences are ENHRY and SYGVKD. CDR3 size: 16 residues. After removal of 4 bases from V and 0 bases from J, the junction contained 5 bases not matched to a gene. In nucleotides, the CDR3 is TGTGCCATCAGTGGTACCGGGACAGGGGGCTCCTACGAGCAGTACTTC. This encodes CAISGTGTGGSYEQYF.

This clone was counted between two and nine times. V usage is TRBV10-3 and J usage is TRBJ2-2, with 10 bases matching TRBD1. The CDR3 is 14 residues long. V shed 6 bases and J 3 bases; nucleotides not matched to a gene: 1. Germline CDR1 and CDR2: ENHRY and SYGVKD. CDR3 amino acids: CAIRGQGDTGELFF. Written as DNA, the CDR3 is TGTGCCATCAGAGGACAGGGGGACACCGGGGAGCTGTTTTTT.

The V and J genes are TRBV7-2 and TRBJ2-2; D unclear. With 4 bases removed from V and 9 bases from J, the gap between germline ends came to 12 bases. This CDR3 has 13 residues. Per germline, CDR1 SGHTA and CDR2 FQGNSA. The CDR3 nucleotides are TGTGCCAGCAGCTCGTACCGGGTCCGGGAGCTGTTTTTT. This translates into CASSSYRVRELFF.

The rearrangement joins TRBV5-6 to TRBJ2-4; no clear D gene. CDR1 is SGHDT and CDR2 is YYEEEE in the germline V gene. The CDR3 covers 14 residues. The germline V and J ends were trimmed by 4 bases and 7 bases, with 15 bases remaining between them. In DNA, the CDR3 is TGTGCCAGCAGCCCCCTCCCTGCCTGGAACATTCAGTACTTC. It specifies CASSPLPAWNIQYF.

In its sample, this clone was seen once. V usage is TRBV27 and J usage is TRBJ2-7, with TRBD2 identical over 14 bases. Trimming at V came to 3 bases and at J to 4 bases, leaving 8 bases not matched to a gene. CDR1 and CDR2 from the germline V gene are MNHEY and SMNVEV (reference sequence). The CDR3 contains 17 residues. For the CDR3, the DNA is TGTGCCAGCAGTTTGTCGGGACTAGCGGGAGCGGAGTACGAGCAGTACTTC. Amino acid sequence: CASSLSGLAGAEYEQYF.

V gene TRBV19 combines with J gene TRBJ1-5; the D is unclear. Trimming removed 6 bases at V and 4 bases at J, with 10 bases between. The germline V gene encodes CDR1 LNHDA and CDR2 SQIVND (reference sequence). The CDR3 loop spans 13 amino acids. As DNA, the CDR3 is TGTGCCAGTAGCCCAGTGGAGAATCAGCCCCAGCATTTT. It yields the protein CASSPVENQPQHF.

The chain is built from TRBV5-1 and TRBJ2-3; D tentatively fits TRBD1 or TRBD2 (5 bases each). In germline, CDR1 is SGHRS, CDR2 YFSETQ. This CDR3 spans 15 amino acids. Trimming stripped 0 bases from V and 2 bases from J, with 10 bases between. The CDR3 bases are TGCGCCAGCAGCTTGGCGGGGCACGACACAGATACGCAGTATTTT. Translating it yields CASSLAGHDTDTQYF.

This rearrangement joins TRBV7-7 to TRBJ2-1, with a weak D call TRBD2 (6 bases). V was cut by 7 bases and J by 5 bases, with 15 bases left in between. In germline, CDR1 is SSHAT, CDR2 FNYEAQ (reference sequence). The CDR3 contains 14 residues. CDR3 nucleotide sequence: TGTGCCAGCACCCCGGACTATACTCACAATGAGCAGTTCTTC. Translated, it gives CASTPDYTHNEQFF.

The genes are TRBV30 and TRBJ1-4; D is perhaps TRBD1 (5 bases). V lost 1 base, J lost 4 bases, and 7 bases lay in between. This CDR3 spans 13 amino acids. CDR1 is GTSNPN, CDR2 SVGIG, per germline (reference sequence). CDR3: CAWSGDYNEKLFF. The DNA for the CDR3 is TGTGCCTGGAGTGGGGACTATAATGAAAAACTGTTTTTT.

The chain employs TRBV4-1 and TRBJ2-5; D is possibly TRBD2 (5 bases). Deletions cut 0 bases from V and 3 bases from J, with 8 bases between. Looked up from germline, CDR1 is MGHRA and CDR2 is YSYEKL. This CDR3 spans 14 amino acids. CDR3 bases: TGCGCCAGCAGCCAAGATGCCGGGGAAGAGACCCAGTACTTC. It translates to CASSQDAGEETQYF.

This rearrangement joins TRBV4-2 to TRBJ2-5; D perhaps matches TRBD1 (5 bases). The V and J ends lost 1 base and 2 bases respectively, with 8 bases between them. Germline V gives CDR1 LGHNA, CDR2 YNFKEQ. This CDR3 contains 14 residues. CDR3 amino acids: CASSQVPGQETQYF. The DNA of the CDR3 is TGTGCCAGCAGCCAAGTCCCAGGGCAAGAGACCCAGTACTTC.

The chain has TRBV18 and TRBJ2-7; D not certain. Trimming stripped 3 bases from V and 1 base from J, with 13 bases between. This CDR3 is built from 15 residues. Germline CDR1 reads KGHSH; CDR2 reads LQKENI. DNA of the CDR3: TGTGCCAGCTCACCTTCCGGGCCAGTGTCCTACGAGCAGTACTTC. Translating gives CASSPSGPVSYEQYF.

This chain joins TRBV10-1 and TRBJ1-4; weak D call: TRBD1 (6 bases). This CDR3 has 14 residues. V lost 7 bases and J 6 bases, leaving 15 bases between the germline ends. Germline assignment: CDR1 WNHNN and CDR2 SYGVQD (reference sequence). CDR3 DNA sequence: TGCGCCAGCACTCGCAGGGGAGAGGATGAAAAACTGTTTTTT. Translating gives CASTRRGEDEKLFF.

The chain links TRBV9 to TRBJ2-3; D not resolved. Trimming removed 0 bases from V and 11 bases from J, with 10 bases in between. The CDR3 loop spans 12 amino acids. CDR1 is SGDLS, CDR2 YYNGEE, per germline. The CDR3 coding sequence is TGTGCCAGCAGCGTAGGCCCCGCTAAGCAGTATTTT. Its protein is CASSVGPAKQYF.

This chain uses TRBV10-3 with TRBJ2-5; unclear D gene. CDR3 length: 13 amino acids. Germline values: CDR1 ENHRY, CDR2 SYGVKD. Trimming cost V 5 bases and J 2 bases, with 9 bases left between them. The CDR3 nucleotides read TGTGCCATCAGTTCCGGGCTTCAAGAGACCCAGTACTTC. Protein product: CAISSGLQETQYF.

This clone was seen only a few times. The chain couples TRBV4-1 to TRBJ2-7, with D hard to call. The V gene lost 3 bases and the J gene lost 1 base, with 10 bases spanning the gap. The germline gives CDR1 MGHRA, CDR2 YSYEKL. This CDR3 has 14 residues. This CDR3 reads CASSHYDQSYEQYF. CDR3 DNA sequence: TGCGCCAGCAGCCATTATGACCAGTCCTACGAGCAGTACTTC.